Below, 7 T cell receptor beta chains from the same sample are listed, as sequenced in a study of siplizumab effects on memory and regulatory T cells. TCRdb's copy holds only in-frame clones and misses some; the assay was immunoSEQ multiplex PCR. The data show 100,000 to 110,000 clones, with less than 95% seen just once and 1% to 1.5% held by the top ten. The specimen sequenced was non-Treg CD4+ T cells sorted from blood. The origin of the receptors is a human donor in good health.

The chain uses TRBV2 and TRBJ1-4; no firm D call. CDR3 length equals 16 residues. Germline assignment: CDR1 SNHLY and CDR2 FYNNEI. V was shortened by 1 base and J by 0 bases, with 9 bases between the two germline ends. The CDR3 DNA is TGTGCCAGCAGTGAAGACAGTATATCAACTAATGAAAAACTGTTTTTT. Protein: CASSEDSISTNEKLFF.

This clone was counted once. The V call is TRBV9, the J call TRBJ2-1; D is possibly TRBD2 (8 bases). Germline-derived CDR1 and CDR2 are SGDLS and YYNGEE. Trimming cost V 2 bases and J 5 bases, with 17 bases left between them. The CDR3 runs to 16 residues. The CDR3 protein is CASSVRGTSTNNEQFF. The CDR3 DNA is TGTGCCAGCAGCGTCAGGGGGACTAGTACCAACAATGAGCAGTTCTTC.

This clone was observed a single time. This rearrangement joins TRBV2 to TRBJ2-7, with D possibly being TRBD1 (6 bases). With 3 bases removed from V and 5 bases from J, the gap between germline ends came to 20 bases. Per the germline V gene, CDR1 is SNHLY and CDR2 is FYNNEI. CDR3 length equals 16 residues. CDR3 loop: CASSDFGGGLFDEQYF. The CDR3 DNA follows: TGTGCCAGCAGTGACTTCGGTGGGGGCCTGTTCGACGAGCAGTACTTC.

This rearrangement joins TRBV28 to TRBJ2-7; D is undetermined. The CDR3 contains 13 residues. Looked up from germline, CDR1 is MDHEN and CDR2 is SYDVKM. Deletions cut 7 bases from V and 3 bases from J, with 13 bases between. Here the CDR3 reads CASMAPNLYEQYF. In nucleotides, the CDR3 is TGTGCCAGCATGGCGCCCAATCTCTACGAGCAGTACTTC.

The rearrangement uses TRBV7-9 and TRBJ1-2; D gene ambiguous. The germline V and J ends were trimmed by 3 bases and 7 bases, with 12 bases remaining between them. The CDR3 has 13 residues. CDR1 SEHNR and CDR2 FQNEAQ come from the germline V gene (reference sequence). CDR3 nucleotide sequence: TGTGCCAGCAGCTTCAGGCCCGGGGTTGGCTACACCTTC. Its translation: CASSFRPGVGYTF. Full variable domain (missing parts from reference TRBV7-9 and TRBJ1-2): DTGVSQNPRHKITKRGQNVTFRCDPISEHNRLYWYRQTLGQGPEFLTYFQNEAQLEKSRLLSDRFSAERPKGSFSTLEIQRTEQGDSAMYLCASSFRPGVGYTFGSGTRLTVV.

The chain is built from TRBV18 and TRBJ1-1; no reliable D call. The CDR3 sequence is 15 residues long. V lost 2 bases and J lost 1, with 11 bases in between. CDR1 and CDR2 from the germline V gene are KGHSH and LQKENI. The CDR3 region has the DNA TGTGCCAGCTCACCATTCAGTGGAGGGAACACTGAAGCTTTCTTT. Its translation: CASSPFSGGNTEAFF.

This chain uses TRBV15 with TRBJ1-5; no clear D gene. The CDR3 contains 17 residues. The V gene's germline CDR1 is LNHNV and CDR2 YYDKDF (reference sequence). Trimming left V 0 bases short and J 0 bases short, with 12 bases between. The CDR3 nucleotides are TGTGCCACCAGCAGAGATCCGGCAGCTTATAGCAATCAGCCCCAGCATTTT. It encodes CATSRDPAAYSNQPQHF.